The T cell receptor (beta chain) under discussion was sequenced for a study of OX40 agonist ivuxolimab in advanced cancers. CDR3 length equals 16 residues. The V and J ends lost 0 bases and 4 bases respectively, with 12 bases between them. Germline V lookup: CDR1 MNHEY, CDR2 SVGAGI. Produced via immunoSEQ multiplex PCR; TCRdb's table is partial and in-frame only. The sample carries 72,000 or so clones, 70% to 85% recorded once. The material was CD4+ or CD8+ T cells sorted from blood, obtained in a trial of the OX40 agonist ivuxolimab. The sequence derives from an adult with an advanced solid tumor such as melanoma, head and neck, liver or kidney cancer. This chain uses TRBV6-5 with TRBJ2-2, with D tentatively TRBD1 (7 bases). In DNA form, the CDR3 reads TGTGCCAGCAGTTACTCGGCGCAGGGGGGCACCGGGGAGCTGTTTTTT. Translated, it gives CASSYSAQGGTGELFF.